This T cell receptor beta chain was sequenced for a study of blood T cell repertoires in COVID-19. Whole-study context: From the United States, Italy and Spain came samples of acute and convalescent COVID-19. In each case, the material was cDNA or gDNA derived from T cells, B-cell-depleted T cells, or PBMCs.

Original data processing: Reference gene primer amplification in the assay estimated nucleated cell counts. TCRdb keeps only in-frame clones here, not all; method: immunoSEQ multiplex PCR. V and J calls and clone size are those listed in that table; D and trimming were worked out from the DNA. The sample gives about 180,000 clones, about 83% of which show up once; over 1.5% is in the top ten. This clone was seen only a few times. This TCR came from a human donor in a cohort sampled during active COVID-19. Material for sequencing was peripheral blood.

The CDR3 DNA follows: TGTGCCAGCAGTGCCCAGGCTGCGAACACCGGGGAGCTGTTTTTT. Translated, it gives CASSAQAANTGELFF. The chain links TRBV2 to TRBJ2-2; no clear D gene. The germline CDR1 and CDR2 sequences are SNHLY and FYNNEI. Trimming took 4 bases from V and 0 from J, leaving 9 bases between them. The CDR3 has 15 residues.